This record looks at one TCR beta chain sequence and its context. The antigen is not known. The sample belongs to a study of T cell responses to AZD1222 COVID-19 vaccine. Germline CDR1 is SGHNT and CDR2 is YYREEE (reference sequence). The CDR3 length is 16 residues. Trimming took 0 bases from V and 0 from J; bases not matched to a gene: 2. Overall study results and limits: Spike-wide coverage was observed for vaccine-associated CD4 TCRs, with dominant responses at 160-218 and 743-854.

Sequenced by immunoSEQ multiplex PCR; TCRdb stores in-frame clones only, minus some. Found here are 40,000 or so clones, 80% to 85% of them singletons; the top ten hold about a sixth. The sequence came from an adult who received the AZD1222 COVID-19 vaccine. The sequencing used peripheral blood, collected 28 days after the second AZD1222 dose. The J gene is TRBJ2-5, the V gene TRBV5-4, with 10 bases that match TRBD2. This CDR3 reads CASSLDLAGDQETQYF. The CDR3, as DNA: TGTGCCAGCAGCTTGGATCTAGCGGGGGACCAAGAGACCCAGTACTTC.